This TCR beta chain appears in the sequencing data of a study of shared clonotypes between healthy human individuals. The assay was immunoSEQ multiplex PCR, and TCRdb's table has in-frame clones only and misses some. The top ten hold over 0.09% of the sample, which has hundreds of thousands of clones, about 95% seen once. In the naive CD8 group, cells lacked CD45RO and were positively selected for CCR7, so terminally differentiated effector memory CD45RA+ cells were left out. J lost 3 bases, V lost 6 bases, and 4 bases had no gene match. The CDR3 spans 13 residues. Germline CDR1 MGHDK, CDR2 SYGVNS. The sequenced sample consisted of naive CD8+ T cells sorted from blood. The chain is built from TRBV25-1 and TRBJ1-1, with TRBD1 matching over 7 bases. This TCR came from a woman in her 30s in good health. Here the CDR3 reads CASSSGTDTEAFF. CDR3 coding DNA: TGTGCCAGCAGCTCCGGGACAGACACTGAAGCTTTCTTT.